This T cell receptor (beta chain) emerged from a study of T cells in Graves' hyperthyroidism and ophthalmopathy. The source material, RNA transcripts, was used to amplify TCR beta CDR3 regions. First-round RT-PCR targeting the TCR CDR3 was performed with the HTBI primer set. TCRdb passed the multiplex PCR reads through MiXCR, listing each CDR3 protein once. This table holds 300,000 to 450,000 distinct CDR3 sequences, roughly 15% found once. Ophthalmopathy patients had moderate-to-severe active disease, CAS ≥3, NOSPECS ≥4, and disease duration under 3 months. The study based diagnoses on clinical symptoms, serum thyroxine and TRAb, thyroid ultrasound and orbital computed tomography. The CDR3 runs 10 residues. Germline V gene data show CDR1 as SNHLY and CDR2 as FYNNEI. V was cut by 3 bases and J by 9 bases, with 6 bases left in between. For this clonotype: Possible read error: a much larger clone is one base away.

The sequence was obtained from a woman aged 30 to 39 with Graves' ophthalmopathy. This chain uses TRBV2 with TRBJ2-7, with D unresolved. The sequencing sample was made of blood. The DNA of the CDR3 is TGTGCCAGCAGTGAGGTCGCGCAGTACTTC. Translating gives CASSEVAQYF.